This T cell receptor beta chain is from a study of T cell responses to AZD1222 COVID-19 vaccine. Measured with immunoSEQ multiplex PCR; TCRdb has only the in-frame clones, and not every one. In the table there are 100,000 to 150,000 clones, nearly 95% of which are singletons. This clone was seen a single time. Its matching antigen is unknown. CDR1 is LGHDT, CDR2 YNNKEL, per germline (reference sequence). J lost 2 bases, V lost 0 bases, and 11 bases had no gene match. The length of the CDR3 is 18 residues. The study's findings and limits: A mostly white British donor set with more females was recruited, and clonal diversity was possibly underestimated.

The TCR sequence derives from an adult in good health. This sequence joins TRBV3-1 (or the pseudogene TRBV3-2) and TRBJ2-5, with 8 positions matching TRBD2. Sequenced material: peripheral blood, taken on day 0 of AZD1222 vaccination. Here the CDR3 reads CASSQDIPGGGLQETQYF. In nucleotides, the CDR3 is TGTGCCAGCAGCCAAGATATTCCGGGCGGGGGGTTACAAGAGACCCAGTACTTC.